This T cell receptor beta chain was sequenced in a study of T cells in Graves' hyperthyroidism and ophthalmopathy (dated by TCRdb to between 2018 and 2020). With respect to the entire study: Peripheral blood samples were taken at initial diagnosis, before any treatment was given. A discovery cohort of about 95 patients, approximately 44 with Graves' ophthalmopathy and 55 to 60 with stable Graves' hyperthyroidism, was used to find distinguishing TCR V-J signatures. Prospective prediction of ophthalmopathy was tested in an independent validation cohort consisting of 18 to 20 hyperthyroidism patients and some 15 patients who later progressed to ophthalmopathy. The roughly 91 discovery patients were randomly split 7:3 into training and test sets. The study also compared thyroid tissue and blood T-cell repertoires from about six Graves' hyperthyroidism patients. Following sampling, methimazole starting at 30 mg daily was given to hyperthyroidism patients, and high-dose intravenous methylprednisolone was given to ophthalmopathy patients. The paper reports TCR Vbeta CDR3 sequencing of some 140 peripheral blood samples: around 45 ophthalmopathy, approximately 74 hyperthyroidism and 17 progressor patients.

Stable Graves' hyperthyroidism was defined as no progression to ophthalmopathy during 18 months of follow-up. The hyperthyroidism patients were between 18 and 65 years old and newly diagnosed, with a disease duration of less than 2 months. The study excluded patients with uncontrolled infections, other autoimmune diseases, pregnancy or lactation. Diagnoses relied on clinical symptoms, serum thyroxine and TRAb, thyroid ultrasound and orbital computed tomography. PBMCs were separated from roughly 9.6 ml of fresh peripheral blood using Ficoll-Paque density gradient centrifugation. Trizol reagent was used to extract total RNA, and RNA quality was then checked on an Agilent 2100 Bioanalyzer. On this clonotype: Its antigen remains undetermined. Base qualities are missing; no much larger clone stands one base away.

Amplification of TCR beta CDR3 regions was carried out from RNA transcripts. The TCR CDR3 was subjected to a first round of RT-PCR using the HTBI primer set and the Qiagen OneStep RT-PCR kit. A second multiplex PCR round built the libraries, followed by size selection and purification. The libraries were sequenced on an Illumina HiSeq2000 using paired-end 100 bp reads. The source study handled its data this way. SOAPnuke was used to process the raw data, throwing out any read that contained adapters or uncalled bases, had a mean Phred below 15, or lacked an exact constant-primer or identifier match. COPE v1.2.5 was used to merge high-quality paired reads, and clonotypes were defined as unique nucleotide sequences. MiTCR v1.1 was used to align the clonotypes against IMGT TRBV, TRBD and TRBJ reference segments. The analysis included only V-J combinations with a frequency above 0.0001, which together covered roughly 99% of the repertoires. A TCS score was defined as the ratio of F50 (clonal expansion) to E x V (chaos), with BLOSUM62-based TCRdist applied between CDR3 peptides within each V-J. Welch's t-statistics and random forest reduced 500 to 650 V-J features to 10 to 15, which were used in a naive Bayes classifier (R e1071). TCRdb reworked the public reads: Q25 trimming with fastp, MiXCR clone assembly, productive beta chains retained. Every CDR3 protein is listed once, alongside the most common genes and DNA of its rows. The authors' filters were not applied to this entry. The sample table shows some 180,000 distinct CDR3 sequences, and less than 20% are seen once. Together, the top ten hold 53% of the sample.

From V the trimming removes 6 bases and from J it removes 7 bases, while the gene matches leave 17 bases of the junction unaccounted for. CDR3 length: 16 amino acids, cysteine to phenylalanine. The read is trimmed to its CDR3 DNA, 48 bases read in frame from base 1. The germline V gene yields SGHTA for CDR1 and FQGTGA for CDR2. What the work shows at the level of the full study, not this receptor alone: During validation, the model predicted progression to ophthalmopathy a median of about 6.5 months ahead of onset, with around 71% sensitivity and 72% to 85% specificity. Sample size was not statistically predetermined, and blinding of investigators to group allocation was not performed. In cross-validation, a model built on a 13 V-J signature told ophthalmopathy apart from stable hyperthyroidism with over 85% sensitivity and about 81% specificity, and in testing the same model reached 80%/75%. Blood samples also contained most of the expanded thyroid clonotypes (frequency above 0.001), which suggests that blood repertoires may reflect thyroid immune responses.

The chain is made from TRBV7-3 and TRBJ1-2; 7 of the junction bases match TRBD1. Sequences were obtained from blood. The sequence came from a woman in her forties or fifties with Graves' hyperthyroidism. The CDR3: CASRYICCDRVRGYTF. The DNA reads TGTGCCAGCAGGTACATCTGTTGCGACAGGGTGCGTGGCTACACCTTC.